The clone carrying this T cell receptor (beta chain) was detected ten times or more. The antigen remains undetermined. This sample was taken from a study of T-cell reconstitution after alpha-beta-depleted transplantation in children. Whole-study results and caveats: As was reported, about two months after transplant, alpha-beta T cells came from several hundred expanded graft clones. T-cell counts and diversity were attributed mostly to newly produced T cells one year after transplant.

Preparing the TCRbeta library involved the use of unique molecular identifiers. TCRdb itself ran the PCR reads through MiXCR, one entry per CDR3 protein. This sample carries about 250,000 distinct CDR3 sequences, roughly a quarter of them seen once, and the ten largest clones take about 4.8%. The source was PBMCs, mostly from graft donor cells, collected 360 days after TCRalphabeta/CD19-depleted stem cell transplant. The origin of this receptor is a female patient aged 2-15 years who had a stem cell transplant for congenital amegakaryocytic thrombocytopenia, so the T cells may come from the graft donor.

The CDR3 nucleotides are TGCGCCAGCAGCCAAACCTTCGCCCCGGGGAGGACTTATGGCTACACCTTC. The encoded protein is CASSQTFAPGRTYGYTF. The rearrangement joins TRBV4-1 to TRBJ1-2; D is undetermined. This CDR3 is 17 amino acids long. The ends were cut back, 2 bases at V and 5 bases at J, with 21 bases in the middle. Germline CDR1 and CDR2: MGHRA and YSYEKL.